This TCR beta chain appears in the sequencing data of a study of cytotoxic CD8 clonotypes in ibrutinib-treated CLL. Study-wide findings and caveats: Clonality was higher at ibrutinib response and returned toward baseline at progression.

Some clones are missing from TCRdb's copy, which holds only in-frame ones; the method was immunoSEQ multiplex PCR. The sample has 57,000 or so clones, around 52% seen once. This clone has more than one count but fewer than ten. The antigen is undetermined. This CDR3 is built from 16 residues. Trimming removed 5 bases from V and 4 bases from J; junction bases left unmatched: 10. From germline, CDR1 is SGHAT and CDR2 FQNNGV. This TCR was sampled from a human donor with chronic lymphocytic leukemia. V is TRBV11-2 and J is TRBJ2-7; 11 nucleotides match TRBD2. Sequenced material: PBMCs, taken at disease progression, from a patient treated with ibrutinib. The CDR3: CASSPRLAGGGYEQYF. In nucleotides, the CDR3 is TGTGCCAGCAGCCCCCGCCTAGCGGGGGGCGGTTACGAGCAGTACTTC.